This TCR beta chain came from a study of OX40 agonist ivuxolimab in advanced cancers. Overall study context: Every 2 weeks, ivuxolimab was infused into the patients intravenously at between 0.01 and 10 mg/kg. Partial responses were achieved by three patients, of whom one had hepatocellular carcinoma and two had cutaneous melanoma.

The assay was immunoSEQ multiplex PCR, and TCRdb's table has in-frame clones only and misses some. Of approximately 84,000 clones in the sample, 84% were seen once. The CDR3 covers 15 residues. J lost 9 bases, V lost 1 base, and 6 bases had no gene match. Germline V lookup: CDR1 LGHNA, CDR2 YSLEER. This chain joins TRBV4-3 and TRBJ2-1; 10 bases are shared with TRBD1. Sequencing was performed on CD4+ or CD8+ T cells sorted from blood, taken in a trial of the OX40 agonist ivuxolimab. The TCR was taken from an adult with an advanced solid tumor such as melanoma, head and neck, liver or kidney cancer. The CDR3 protein is CASSQVGTGDREQFF. CDR3 DNA sequence: TGCGCCAGCAGCCAAGTCGGGACAGGGGATCGTGAGCAGTTCTTC.